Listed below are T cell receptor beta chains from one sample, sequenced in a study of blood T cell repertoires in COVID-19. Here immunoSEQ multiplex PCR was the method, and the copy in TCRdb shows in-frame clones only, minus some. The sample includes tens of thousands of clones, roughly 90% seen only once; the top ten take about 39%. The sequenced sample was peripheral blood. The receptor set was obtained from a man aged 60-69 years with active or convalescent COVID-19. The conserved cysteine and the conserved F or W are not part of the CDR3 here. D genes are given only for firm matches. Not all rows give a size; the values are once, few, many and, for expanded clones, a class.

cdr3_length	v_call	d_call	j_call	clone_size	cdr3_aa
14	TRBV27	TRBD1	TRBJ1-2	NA	ASSTGQGGFRGGYT
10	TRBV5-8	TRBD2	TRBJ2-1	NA	ASRAGGGEQF
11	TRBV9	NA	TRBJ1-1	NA	ASSAWRNTEAF
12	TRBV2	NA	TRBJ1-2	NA	ASSTLPVGYGYT
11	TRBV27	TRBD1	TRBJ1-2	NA	ASSFRQGIGYT
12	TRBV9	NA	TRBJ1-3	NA	ASSVEPTGNTIY
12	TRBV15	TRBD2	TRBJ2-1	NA	ATSTGTNFNEQF
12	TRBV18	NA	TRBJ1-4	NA	ASSPLGRAEKLF
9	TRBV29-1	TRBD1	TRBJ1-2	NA	SVRQGDGYT
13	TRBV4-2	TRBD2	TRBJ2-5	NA	ASSQLGTSQETQY
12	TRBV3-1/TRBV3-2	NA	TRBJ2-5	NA	ASSQGTSQETQY
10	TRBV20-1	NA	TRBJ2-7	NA	SASHYSYEQY
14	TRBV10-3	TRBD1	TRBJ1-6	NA	AISVARGLSDSPLH
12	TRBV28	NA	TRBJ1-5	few	ASRPGQYNQPQH
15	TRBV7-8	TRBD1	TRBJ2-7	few	ASSLGLVGQAVYEQY
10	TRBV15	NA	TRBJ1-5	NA	ATSSSNQPQH
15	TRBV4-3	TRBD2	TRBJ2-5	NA	ASSQVVTSGRLETQY
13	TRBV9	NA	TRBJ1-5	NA	ASREGDYSNQPQH
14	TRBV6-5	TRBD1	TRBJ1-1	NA	ASSYSRDRLNTEAF
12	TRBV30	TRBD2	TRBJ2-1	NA	AWRRTSPYNEQF
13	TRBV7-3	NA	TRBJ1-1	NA	ASSLNRDEYTEAF
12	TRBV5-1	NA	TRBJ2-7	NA	ASSLIPGQTEQY
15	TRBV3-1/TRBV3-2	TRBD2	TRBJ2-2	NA	ASSQGTSGGVTGELF
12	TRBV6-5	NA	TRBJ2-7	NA	ASRERTSSYEQY
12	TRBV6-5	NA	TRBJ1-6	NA	ASSYLSYNSPLH
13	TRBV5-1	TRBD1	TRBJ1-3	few	ASSITGVAGNTIY
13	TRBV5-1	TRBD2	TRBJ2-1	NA	ASSLLAGGPGEQF
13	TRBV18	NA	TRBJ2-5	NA	ASSPTLLGGETQY
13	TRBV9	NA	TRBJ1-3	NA	ASSVGRNSGNTIY
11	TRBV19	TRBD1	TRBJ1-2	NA	ASSTGVYYGYT
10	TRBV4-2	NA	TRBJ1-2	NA	ASSQPGGGYT
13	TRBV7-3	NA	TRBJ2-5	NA	ASSLTSAGQETQY
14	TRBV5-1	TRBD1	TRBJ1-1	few	ASSLAVWTGQGGAF
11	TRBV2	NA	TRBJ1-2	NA	ASKGEILNGYT
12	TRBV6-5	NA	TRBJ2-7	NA	ASSHDFNPYEQY
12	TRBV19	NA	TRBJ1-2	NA	ASSTDSANYGYT
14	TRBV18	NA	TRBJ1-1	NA	ASSRTAHTLNTEAF